This entry describes one T cell receptor (beta chain). Its antigen is still unknown. This sample was taken from a study of cytomegalovirus exposure and HLA in healthy donors. The wider study: Later, an analysis reported that the 130 or so validation repertoires had used the same platform as the roughly 660 first-cohort repertoires.

TCRdb's copy holds only in-frame clones and misses some; the assay was immunoSEQ multiplex PCR. The table includes about 95,000 clones, around 84% detected once. The CDR3 contains 16 residues. Per germline, CDR1 SGHRS and CDR2 YFSETQ. Trimming shortened V by 4 bases and J by 2 bases, and 18 bases separated the two germline ends. Study outcomes and limitations: Subsequent analysis showed first-cohort TCR clusters tending to co-occur in approximately 120 validation repertoires.

This TCR came from a man aged 18 to 35 in good health and CMV-seropositive. The gene calls are TRBV5-1 and TRBJ2-5, with D possibly being TRBD2 (5 bases). Input material: PBMCs. Here the CDR3 DNA reads TGCGCCAGCAGCCTGGCGGGTTCCCCGGAACAAGAGACCCAGTACTTC. Translated, it gives CASSLAGSPEQETQYF.